Each of the 2 T cell receptor beta chains below was sequenced from the same sample in a study of early T cells in non-severe SARS-CoV-2 infection. TCRdb reprocessed the 5' RACE reads with MiXCR, giving one entry per CDR3 protein. The table shows roughly 50,000 distinct CDR3 sequences, with about a tenth occurring only once. Sequencing was carried out using whole blood. These receptors were taken from an adult who was a healthcare worker with PCR-confirmed SARS-CoV-2 infection or an uninfected control (not recorded which).

To note about this clonotype: Being one base from a much bigger clone, this may be a read error. The CDR3 loop reads CASGLQGLANEKLFF. For the CDR3, the DNA is TGTGCCAGCGGCTTACAGGGCTTGGCTAATGAAAAACTGTTTTTT. The J gene is TRBJ1-4, the V gene TRBV7-9; TRBD1 might be the D (6 bases). The CDR3 runs to 15 residues. Germline V gene sequence: CDR1 SEHNR, CDR2 FQNEAQ (reference sequence).

With regard to this clonotype: Given a much more abundant clone one base away, this may be a read error. The chain has TRBV7-2 and TRBJ2-1, with 7 bases that match TRBD1. This CDR3 is built from 15 residues. Germline V gene lookup returns CDR1 SGHTA and CDR2 FQGNSA. This chain's CDR3 is CASSPDRVTYNKQFF. The CDR3 region has the DNA TGTGCCAGCAGCCCAGACAGGGTGACGTACAATAAGCAGTTCTTC. Supplemented by reference TRBV7-2 and TRBJ2-1, the full variable domain reads GAGVSQSPSNKVTEKGKDVELRCDPISGHTALYWYRQSLGQGLEFLIYFQGNSAPDKSGLPSDRFSAERTGGSVSTLTIQRTQQEDSAVYLCASSPDRVTYNKQFFGPGTRLTVL.